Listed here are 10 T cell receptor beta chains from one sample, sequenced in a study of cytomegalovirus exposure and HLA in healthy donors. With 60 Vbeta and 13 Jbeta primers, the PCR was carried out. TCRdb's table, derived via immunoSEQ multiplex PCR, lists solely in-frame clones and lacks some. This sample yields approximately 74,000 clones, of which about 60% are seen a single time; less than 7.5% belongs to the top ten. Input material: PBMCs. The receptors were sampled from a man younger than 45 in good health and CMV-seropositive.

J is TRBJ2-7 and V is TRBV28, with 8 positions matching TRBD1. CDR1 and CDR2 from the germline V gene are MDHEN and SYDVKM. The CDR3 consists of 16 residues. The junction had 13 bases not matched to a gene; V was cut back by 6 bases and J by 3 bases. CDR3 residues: CASSPTGVRGGYEQYF. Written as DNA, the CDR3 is TGTGCCAGCAGCCCGACAGGGGTAAGGGGAGGCTACGAGCAGTACTTC.

This CDR3 is CASSVFPAGDTQYF. As DNA, the CDR3 is TGTGCCAGCAGCGTATTTCCCGCGGGAGATACGCAGTATTTT. The chain recombines TRBV9 with TRBJ2-3, with a weak D call TRBD2 (5 bases). This CDR3 has 14 residues. Germline values: CDR1 SGDLS, CDR2 YYNGEE. Trimming shortened V by 1 base and J by 5 bases, and 11 bases separated the two germline ends.

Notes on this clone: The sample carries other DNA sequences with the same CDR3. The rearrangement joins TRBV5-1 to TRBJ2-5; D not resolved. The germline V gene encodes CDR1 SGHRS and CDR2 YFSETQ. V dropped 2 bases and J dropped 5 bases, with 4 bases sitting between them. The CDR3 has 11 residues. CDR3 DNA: TGCGCCAGCAGCTTCGAGGAGACCCAGTACTTC. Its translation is CASSFEETQYF.

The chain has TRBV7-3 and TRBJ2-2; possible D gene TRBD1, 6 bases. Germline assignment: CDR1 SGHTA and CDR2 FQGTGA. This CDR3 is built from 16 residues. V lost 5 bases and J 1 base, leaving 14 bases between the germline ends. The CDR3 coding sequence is TGTGCCAGCAGCCTAAGACAGGCCGTGAACACCGGGGAGCTGTTTTTT. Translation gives CASSLRQAVNTGELFF.

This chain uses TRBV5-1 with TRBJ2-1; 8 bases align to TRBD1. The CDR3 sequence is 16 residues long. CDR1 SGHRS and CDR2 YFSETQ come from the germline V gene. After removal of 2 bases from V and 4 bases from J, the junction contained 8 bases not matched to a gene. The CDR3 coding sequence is TGCGCCAGCAGCTTATTGACACGGGACAGGTACAATGAGCAGTTCTTC. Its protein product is CASSLLTRDRYNEQFF.

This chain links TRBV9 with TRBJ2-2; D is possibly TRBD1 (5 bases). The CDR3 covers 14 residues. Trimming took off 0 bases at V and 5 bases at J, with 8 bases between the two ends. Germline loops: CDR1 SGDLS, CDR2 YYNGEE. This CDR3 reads CASSVERGTGELFF. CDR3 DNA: TGTGCCAGCAGCGTAGAAAGGGGTACCGGGGAGCTGTTTTTT.

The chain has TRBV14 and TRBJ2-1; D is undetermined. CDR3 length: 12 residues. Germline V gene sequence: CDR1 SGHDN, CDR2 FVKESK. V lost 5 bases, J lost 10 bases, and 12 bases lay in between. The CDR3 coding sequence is TGTGCCAGCAGCAGGAGATCAACGGAGCAGTTCTTC. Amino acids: CASSRRSTEQFF.

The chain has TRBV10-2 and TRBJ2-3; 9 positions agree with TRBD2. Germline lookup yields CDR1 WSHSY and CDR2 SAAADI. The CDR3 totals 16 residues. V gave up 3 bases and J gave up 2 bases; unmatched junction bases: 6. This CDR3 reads CASSDPLAGATDTQYF. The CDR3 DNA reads TGCGCCAGCAGTGACCCCTTAGCGGGGGCCACAGATACGCAGTATTTT.

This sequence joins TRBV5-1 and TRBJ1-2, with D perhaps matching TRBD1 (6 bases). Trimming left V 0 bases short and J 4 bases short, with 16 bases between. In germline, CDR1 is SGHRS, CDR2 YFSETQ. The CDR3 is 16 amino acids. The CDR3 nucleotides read TGCGCCAGCAGCTTGGGACCCGGAGGGGGGGTCTATGGCTACACCTTC. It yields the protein CASSLGPGGGVYGYTF.

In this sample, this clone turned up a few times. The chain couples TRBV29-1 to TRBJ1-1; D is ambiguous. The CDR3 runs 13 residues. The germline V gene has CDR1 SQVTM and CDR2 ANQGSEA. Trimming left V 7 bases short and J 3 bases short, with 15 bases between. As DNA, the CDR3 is TGCAGCGGGGGAGACGACGGCTACACTGAAGCTTTCTTT. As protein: CSGGDDGYTEAFF.